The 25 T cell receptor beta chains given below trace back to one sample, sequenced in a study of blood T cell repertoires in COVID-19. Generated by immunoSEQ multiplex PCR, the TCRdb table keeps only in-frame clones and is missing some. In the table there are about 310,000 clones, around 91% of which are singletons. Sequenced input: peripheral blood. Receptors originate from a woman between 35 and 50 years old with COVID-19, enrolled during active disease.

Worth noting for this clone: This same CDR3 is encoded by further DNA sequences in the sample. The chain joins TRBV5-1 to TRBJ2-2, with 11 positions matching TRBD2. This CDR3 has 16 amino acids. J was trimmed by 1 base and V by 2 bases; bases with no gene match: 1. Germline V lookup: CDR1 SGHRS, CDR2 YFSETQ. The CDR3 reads CASSFLAGGNTGELFF. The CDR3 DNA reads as TGCGCCAGCAGCTTTCTAGCGGGAGGGAACACCGGGGAGCTGTTTTTT.

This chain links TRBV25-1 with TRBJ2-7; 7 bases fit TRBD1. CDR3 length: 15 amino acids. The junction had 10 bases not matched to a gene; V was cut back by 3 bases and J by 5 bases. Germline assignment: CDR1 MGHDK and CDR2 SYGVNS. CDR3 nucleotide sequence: TGTGCCAGCAGTGACCCCACGACAGGGAACCACGAGCAGTACTTC. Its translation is CASSDPTTGNHEQYF.

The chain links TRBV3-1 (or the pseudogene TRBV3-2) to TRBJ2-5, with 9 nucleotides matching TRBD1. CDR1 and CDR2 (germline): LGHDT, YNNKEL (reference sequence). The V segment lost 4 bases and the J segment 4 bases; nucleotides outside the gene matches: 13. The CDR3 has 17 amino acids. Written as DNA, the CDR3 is TGTGCCAGCAGCCTCCGGACAGGGGTCGGAAGTCGAGAGACCCAGTACTTC. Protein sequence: CASSLRTGVGSRETQYF.

CDR3 in DNA: TGTGCCAGCAGTTACTCATGGGAGAGCACTGAAGCTTTCTTT. As protein: CASSYSWESTEAFF. This chain connects TRBV6-5 to TRBJ1-1; D remains unclear. Per germline, CDR1 MNHEY and CDR2 SVGAGI. This CDR3 is built from 14 residues. Deletions cut 0 bases from V and 4 bases from J, with 9 bases between.

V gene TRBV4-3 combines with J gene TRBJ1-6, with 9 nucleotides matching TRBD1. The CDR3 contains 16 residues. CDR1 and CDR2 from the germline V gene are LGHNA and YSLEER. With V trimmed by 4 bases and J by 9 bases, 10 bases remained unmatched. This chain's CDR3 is CASSLRTGQGSSPLHF. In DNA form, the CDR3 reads TGCGCCAGCAGCCTCCGAACGGGACAGGGAAGTTCACCCCTCCACTTT.

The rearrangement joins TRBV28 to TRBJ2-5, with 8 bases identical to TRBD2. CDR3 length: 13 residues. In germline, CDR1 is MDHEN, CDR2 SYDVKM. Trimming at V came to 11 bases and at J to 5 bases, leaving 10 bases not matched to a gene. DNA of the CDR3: TGTGCCGGGGGAGCGGGAGACGGGGAGACCCAGTACTTC. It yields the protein CAGGAGDGETQYF.

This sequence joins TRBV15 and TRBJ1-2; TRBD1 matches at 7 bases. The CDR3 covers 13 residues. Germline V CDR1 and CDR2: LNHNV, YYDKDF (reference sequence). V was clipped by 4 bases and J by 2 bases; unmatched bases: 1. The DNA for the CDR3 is TGTGCCACCAGCACCAGGGGGAACTATGGCTACACCTTC. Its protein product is CATSTRGNYGYTF.

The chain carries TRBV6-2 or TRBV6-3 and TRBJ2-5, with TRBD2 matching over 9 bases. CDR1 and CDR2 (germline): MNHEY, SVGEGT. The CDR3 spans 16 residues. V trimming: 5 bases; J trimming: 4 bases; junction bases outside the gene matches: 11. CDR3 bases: TGTGCCAGCAGTCACGGTCTAGCGGGGCGTCGAGAGACCCAGTACTTC. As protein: CASSHGLAGRRETQYF.

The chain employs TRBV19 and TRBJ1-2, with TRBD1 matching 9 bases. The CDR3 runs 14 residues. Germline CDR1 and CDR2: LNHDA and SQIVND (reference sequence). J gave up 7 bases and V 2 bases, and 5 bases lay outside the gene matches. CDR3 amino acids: CASSINRGRSGYTF. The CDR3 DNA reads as TGTGCCAGTAGTATAAACAGGGGGCGAAGTGGCTACACCTTC.

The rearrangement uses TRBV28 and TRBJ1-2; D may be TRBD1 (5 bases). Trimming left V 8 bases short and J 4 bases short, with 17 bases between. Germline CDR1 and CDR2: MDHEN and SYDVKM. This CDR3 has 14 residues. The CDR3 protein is CASRGGTGLYGYTF. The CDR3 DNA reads TGTGCCAGCCGTGGGGGGACGGGCCTCTATGGCTACACCTTC.

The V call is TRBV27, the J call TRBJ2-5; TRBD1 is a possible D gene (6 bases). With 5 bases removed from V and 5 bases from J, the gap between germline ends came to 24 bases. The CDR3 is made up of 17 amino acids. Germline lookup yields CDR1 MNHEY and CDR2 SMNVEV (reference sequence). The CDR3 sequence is CASSLTLGAQEEETQYF. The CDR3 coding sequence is TGTGCCAGCAGTCTCACCCTGGGGGCGCAGGAGGAGGAGACCCAGTACTTC.

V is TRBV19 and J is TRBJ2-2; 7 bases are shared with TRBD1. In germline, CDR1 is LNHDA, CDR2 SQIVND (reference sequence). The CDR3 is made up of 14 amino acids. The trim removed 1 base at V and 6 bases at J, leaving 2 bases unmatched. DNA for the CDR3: TGTGCCAGTAGTATAGGGCAGGGGGCCGGGGAGCTGTTTTTT. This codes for CASSIGQGAGELFF.

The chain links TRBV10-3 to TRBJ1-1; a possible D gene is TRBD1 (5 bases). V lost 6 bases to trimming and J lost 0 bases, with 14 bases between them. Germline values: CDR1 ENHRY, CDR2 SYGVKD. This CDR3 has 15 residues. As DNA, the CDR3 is TGTGCCATCAGATCGACAGAGTTGATGAACACTGAAGCTTTCTTT. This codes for CAIRSTELMNTEAFF.

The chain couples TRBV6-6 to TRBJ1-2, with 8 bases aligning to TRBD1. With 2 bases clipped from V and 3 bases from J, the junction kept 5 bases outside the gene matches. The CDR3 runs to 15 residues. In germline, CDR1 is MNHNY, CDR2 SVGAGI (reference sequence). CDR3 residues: CASSYPLTGDYGYTF. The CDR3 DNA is TGTGCCAGCAGTTACCCTCTGACAGGGGACTATGGCTACACCTTC.

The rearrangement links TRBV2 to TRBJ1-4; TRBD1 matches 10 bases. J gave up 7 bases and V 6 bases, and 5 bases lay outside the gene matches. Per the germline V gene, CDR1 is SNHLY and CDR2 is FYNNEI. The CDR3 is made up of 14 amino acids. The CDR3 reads CASSRTGGTEKLFF. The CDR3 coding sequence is TGTGCCAGCAGCCGGACAGGGGGGACTGAAAAACTGTTTTTT.

CDR3 DNA: TGTGCCAGCAGCTTCGACAGGGGGAACACTGAAGCTTTCTTT. Translating gives CASSFDRGNTEAFF. The chain uses TRBV5-4 and TRBJ1-1; the match to TRBD1 covers 8 bases. V was clipped by 2 bases and J by 1 base; unmatched bases: 1. Germline CDR1 is SGHNT and CDR2 is YYREEE (reference sequence). This CDR3 spans 14 amino acids.

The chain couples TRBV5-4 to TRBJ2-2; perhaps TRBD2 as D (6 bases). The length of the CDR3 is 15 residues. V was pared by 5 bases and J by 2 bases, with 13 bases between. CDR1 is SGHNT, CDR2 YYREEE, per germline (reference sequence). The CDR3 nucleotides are TGTGCCAGCAGTCCCGGCGGACTAAACACCGGGGAGCTGTTTTTT. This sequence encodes CASSPGGLNTGELFF.

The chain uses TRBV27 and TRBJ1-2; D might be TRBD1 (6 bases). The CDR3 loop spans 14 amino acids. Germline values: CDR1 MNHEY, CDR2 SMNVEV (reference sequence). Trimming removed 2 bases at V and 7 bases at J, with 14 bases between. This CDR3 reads CASSLGIGGSGYTF. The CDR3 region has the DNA TGTGCCAGCAGTTTAGGGATAGGGGGTTCTGGCTACACCTTC.

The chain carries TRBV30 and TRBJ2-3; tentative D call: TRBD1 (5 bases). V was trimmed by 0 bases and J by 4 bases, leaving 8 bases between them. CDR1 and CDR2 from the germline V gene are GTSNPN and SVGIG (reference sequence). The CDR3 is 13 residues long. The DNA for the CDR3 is TGTGCCTGGAGTGTAGAAGGGGCAGATACGCAGTATTTT. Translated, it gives CAWSVEGADTQYF.

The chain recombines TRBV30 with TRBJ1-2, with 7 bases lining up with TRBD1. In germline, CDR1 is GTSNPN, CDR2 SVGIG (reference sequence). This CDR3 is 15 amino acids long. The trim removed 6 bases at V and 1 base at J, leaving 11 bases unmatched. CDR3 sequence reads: CACITGTAFNYGYTF. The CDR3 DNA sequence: TGTGCCTGTATAACCGGGACAGCCTTTAACTATGGCTACACCTTC.

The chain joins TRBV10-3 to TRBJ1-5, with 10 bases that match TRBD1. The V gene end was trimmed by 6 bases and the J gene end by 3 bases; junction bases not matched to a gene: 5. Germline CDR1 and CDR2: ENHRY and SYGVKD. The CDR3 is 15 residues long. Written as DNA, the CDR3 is TGTGCCATCAGGCGCGGGACAGGGGACAATCAGCCCCAGCATTTT. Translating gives CAIRRGTGDNQPQHF.

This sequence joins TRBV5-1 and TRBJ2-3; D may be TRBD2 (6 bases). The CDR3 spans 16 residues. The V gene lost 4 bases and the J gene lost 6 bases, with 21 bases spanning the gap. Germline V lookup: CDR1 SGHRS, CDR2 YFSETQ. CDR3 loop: CASSIDSGLLPDTQYF. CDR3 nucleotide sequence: TGCGCCAGCAGCATTGATAGCGGTTTGCTCCCGGATACGCAGTATTTT.

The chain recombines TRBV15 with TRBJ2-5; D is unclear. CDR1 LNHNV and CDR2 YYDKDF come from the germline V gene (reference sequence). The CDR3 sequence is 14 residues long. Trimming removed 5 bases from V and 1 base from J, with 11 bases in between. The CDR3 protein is CATSGLRAQETQYF. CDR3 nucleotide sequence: TGTGCCACCAGCGGGCTTCGCGCCCAAGAGACCCAGTACTTC.

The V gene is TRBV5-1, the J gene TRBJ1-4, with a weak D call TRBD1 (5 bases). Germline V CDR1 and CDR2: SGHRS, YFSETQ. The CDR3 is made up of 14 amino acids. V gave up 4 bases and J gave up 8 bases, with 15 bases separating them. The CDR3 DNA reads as TGCGCCAGCAGCCCGGACAAGGGGAACGAAAAACTGTTTTTT. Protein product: CASSPDKGNEKLFF.

As DNA, the CDR3 is TGTGCCAGCAGCCAAGGACAGGCCCCCAACACTGAAGCTTTCTTT. Its translation is CASSQGQAPNTEAFF. The rearrangement links TRBV3-1 (or the pseudogene TRBV3-2) to TRBJ1-1, with TRBD1 as a possible D gene (6 bases). This CDR3 region has 15 residues. Trimming removed 1 base at V and 2 bases at J, with 11 bases between. The germline gives CDR1 LGHDT, CDR2 YNNKEL (reference sequence).